These T cell receptor beta chains were read from a single sample in a study of shared clonotypes between healthy human individuals. Some clones are missing from TCRdb's copy, which holds only in-frame ones; the method was immunoSEQ multiplex PCR. The sample includes about 1 million clones, about 70% of them seen just once. The specimen sequenced was memory CD4+ T cells sorted from blood. These TCRs come from a man between 18 and 35 years old in good health. Each CDR3 is given with its conserved first and last residue. D genes are given only for firm matches. Clone size is not always given. Where it is, it says once, few, many or a class for expanded clones.

CDR3nt,CDR3aa,abundance,v_gene,j_gene,d_gene
TGTGCCAGCAGCTTAGCCCCGACAGGCAGCTCTGGAAACACCATATATTTT,CASSLAPTGSSGNTIYF,NA,TRBV7-2,TRBJ1-3,NA
TGTGCCAGCAGTGACAGTAATTCACCCCTCCACTTT,CASSDSNSPLHF,few,TRBV28,TRBJ1-6,NA
TGTGCCAGCAGCGACAACAGGGCAGGTAGCACTGAAGCTTTCTTT,CASSDNRAGSTEAFF,NA,TRBV5-4,TRBJ1-1,NA
TGTGCCAGCAGTTACGCTCCTAACACTGAAGCTTTCTTT,CASSYAPNTEAFF,NA,TRBV6-5,TRBJ1-1,NA
TGTGCCAACAGAAAGACAGAAACCATGAACACTGAAGCTTTCTTT,CANRKTETMNTEAFF,many,TRBV6-4,TRBJ1-1,NA
TGCGCCAGCAGCTTTGCGTTTCCAACCACAGATACGCAGTATTTT,CASSFAFPTTDTQYF,NA,TRBV5-1,TRBJ2-3,NA
TGTGCCAGCAGTGAAATGGCGGCACTCCCATCCTACGAGCAGTACTTC,CASSEMAALPSYEQYF,few,TRBV2,TRBJ2-7,NA
TGTGCCTGGAGTGCGACAGCTGTCAATCAGCCCCAGCATTTT,CAWSATAVNQPQHF,NA,TRBV30,TRBJ1-5,NA
TGTGCCAGCAGCGACGGGCTGGCGGCTTTCTTT,CASSDGLAAFF,NA,TRBV6-5,TRBJ1-1,NA
TGTGCCAGTAGTTTCAGCCGGGACAGACCCTACGAGCAGTACTTC,CASSFSRDRPYEQYF,NA,TRBV19,TRBJ2-7,TRBD1
TGTGCCTGGAGCGGTTTAGGGAACGAGCAGTACTTC,CAWSGLGNEQYF,few,TRBV30,TRBJ2-7,NA
TGTGCCATCAGTGGTGGGACAGCAGTAGGGGGAGATGGCTACACCTTC,CAISGGTAVGGDGYTF,few,TRBV10-3,TRBJ1-2,TRBD1
TGTGCCAGCAGCTCCTCAAGGGTGGGGGCGAACACTGAAGCTTTCTTT,CASSSSRVGANTEAFF,NA,TRBV7-9,TRBJ1-1,NA
TGTGCCAGCAGTTACGTAGGTTTTTATGGCTACACCTTC,CASSYVGFYGYTF,NA,TRBV6-5,TRBJ1-2,NA
TGTGCCAGCAGACGTGGACTAGCGGCCTACGAGCAGTACTTC,CASRRGLAAYEQYF,NA,TRBV6-6,TRBJ2-7,TRBD2
TGCGCCAGCAAGTCGGTCGGAGGGGCCGGGGAGCTGTTTTTT,CASKSVGGAGELFF,once,TRBV5-1,TRBJ2-2,NA
TGCGCCAGCCGAAGAGACATGAACACTGAAGCTTTCTTT,CASRRDMNTEAFF,few,TRBV10-1,TRBJ1-1,NA
TGTGCCACCAGCATAGGCCAGGGGAACTATGGCTACACCTTC,CATSIGQGNYGYTF,NA,TRBV15,TRBJ1-2,NA
TGTGCCAGCAAAGGCCAGGCACGACAGCCCCAGCATTTT,CASKGQARQPQHF,NA,TRBV2,TRBJ1-5,NA
TGTGCCAGCAGCTTGGAAAGTCGGGGAAACACAGATACGCAGTATTTT,CASSLESRGNTDTQYF,many,TRBV5-4,TRBJ2-3,NA
TGCGCCAGCAGCCAAGGGACAGGGTGGGATACGCAGTATTTT,CASSQGTGWDTQYF,NA,TRBV4-1,TRBJ2-3,TRBD1
TGTGCCAGCAGCATAGGGGGTTCCAAAGAGACCCAGTACTTC,CASSIGGSKETQYF,few,TRBV7-2,TRBJ2-5,NA
TGTGCCAGCAGGGGAACAACGAACACCGGGGAGCTGTTTTTT,CASRGTTNTGELFF,NA,TRBV6-1,TRBJ2-2,NA
TGTGCCAGCAGCTTGGACAGGGGGGGAAGAGCTGAAGCTTTCTTT,CASSLDRGGRAEAFF,many,TRBV5-6,TRBJ1-1,TRBD1
TGTGCCAGTAGTATGAGGGACACCTATAATTCACCCCTCCACTTT,CASSMRDTYNSPLHF,few,TRBV19,TRBJ1-6,NA
TGTGCTAGCAGCTTAGATGGGGGGAGGACAGGAGAGACCCAGTACTTC,CASSLDGGRTGETQYF,NA,TRBV7-7,TRBJ2-5,NA
TGTGCCAGCAGCTTAGATTTACAGCTGTTCGCCTACGAGCAGTACTTC,CASSLDLQLFAYEQYF,NA,TRBV11-2,TRBJ2-7,NA
TGTGCCTGGAGTCCAGGGAGGCGGAATGAAAAACTGTTTTTT,CAWSPGRRNEKLFF,few,TRBV30,TRBJ1-4,NA
TGTGCCAGCAGCTTAGGAACACAGAACACTGAAGCTTTCTTT,CASSLGTQNTEAFF,NA,TRBV7-9,TRBJ1-1,NA
TGTGCCAGTAGTATGGGTGGGAACCCCGTGCAGGTTACGCAGTATTTT,CASSMGGNPVQVTQYF,NA,TRBV19,TRBJ2-3,NA
TGCGCCAGCAGCCCTAGGAGCGGGGGAAACACCGGGGAGCTGTTTTTT,CASSPRSGGNTGELFF,NA,TRBV5-1,TRBJ2-2,TRBD2
TGTGCCAGCAGTGACAGACAGCTCGGAAACACCATATATTTT,CASSDRQLGNTIYF,NA,TRBV25-1,TRBJ1-3,NA